This T cell receptor (beta chain) originates from a study of response to subunit inactivated influenza vaccine. General study findings and limits: After each seasonal influenza vaccination, few new T cells are recruited, the authors suggested.

Each CDR3 protein is one row after TCRdb ran MiXCR on the RT-PCR reads. The sample comprises 500,000 to 700,000 distinct CDR3 sequences, approximately 22% of which are singletons, and around 2.8% rests with the top ten. This CDR3 contains 12 residues. The V gene lost 5 bases and the J gene lost 6 bases, with 9 bases spanning the gap. In germline, CDR1 is LGHDT, CDR2 YNNKEL (reference sequence). There are a few counts of this clonotype. The target antigen is unknown. The data were also submitted as part of a second study, on T cells expressing NK-cell markers. From that second work: Generation of TCR beta cDNA was performed by 5'RACE template switching incorporating UMIs. It was from sorted CD3+CD56+NKG2C+, CD3+CD56+NKG2C- and CD3+CD56-NKG2C+ T cells that TCR beta repertoires came.

The source of this sequence is a man between 45 and 60 years old who received an inactivated influenza vaccine. The sequencing here drew on CD4+ T cells sorted from PBMCs, taken 11 to 12 days after vaccination. The chain links TRBV3-1 to TRBJ2-3; TRBD1 or TRBD2 may be the D gene (5 bases each). DNA for the CDR3: TGTGCCAGCAGCTTGTGGGGGGATACGCAGTATTTT. It translates to CASSLWGDTQYF.